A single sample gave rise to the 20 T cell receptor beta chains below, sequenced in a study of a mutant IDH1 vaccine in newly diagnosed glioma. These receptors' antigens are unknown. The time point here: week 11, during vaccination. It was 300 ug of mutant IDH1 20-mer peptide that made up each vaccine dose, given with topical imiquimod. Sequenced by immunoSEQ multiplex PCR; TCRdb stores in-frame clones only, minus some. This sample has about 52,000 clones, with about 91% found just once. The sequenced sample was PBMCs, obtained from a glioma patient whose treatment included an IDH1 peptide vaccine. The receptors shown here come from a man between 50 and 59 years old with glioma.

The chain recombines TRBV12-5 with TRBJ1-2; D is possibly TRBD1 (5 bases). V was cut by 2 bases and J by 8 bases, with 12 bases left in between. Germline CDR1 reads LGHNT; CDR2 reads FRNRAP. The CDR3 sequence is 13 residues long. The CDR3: CASGLWGTQGYTF. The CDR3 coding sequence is TGTGCTAGTGGTTTGTGGGGGACCCAAGGCTACACCTTC.

For the CDR3, the DNA is TGTGCCAGCAGCGCCCCCCAGGGAGGGCATCTAAATGAGCAGTTCTTC. As protein: CASSAPQGGHLNEQFF. V is TRBV13 and J is TRBJ2-1; 7 nucleotides align to TRBD2. This CDR3 has 16 residues. J gave up 7 bases and V 5 bases, and 14 bases lay outside the gene matches. CDR1 PRHDT and CDR2 FYEKMQ come from the germline V gene (reference sequence).

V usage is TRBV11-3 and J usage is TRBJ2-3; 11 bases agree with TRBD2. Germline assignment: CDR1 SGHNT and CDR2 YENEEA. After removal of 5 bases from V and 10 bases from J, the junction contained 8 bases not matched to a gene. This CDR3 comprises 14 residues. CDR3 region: CASSQGTSGSAQYF. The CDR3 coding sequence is TGTGCCAGCAGCCAGGGCACTAGCGGGAGCGCGCAGTATTTT.

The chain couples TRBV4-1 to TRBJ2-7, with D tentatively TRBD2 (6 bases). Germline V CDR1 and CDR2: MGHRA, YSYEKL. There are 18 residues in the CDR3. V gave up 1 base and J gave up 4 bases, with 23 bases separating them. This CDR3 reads CASSQGGGGVTLLYEQYF. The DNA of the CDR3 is TGCGCCAGCAGCCAAGGAGGAGGAGGGGTTACCTTATTATACGAGCAGTACTTC.

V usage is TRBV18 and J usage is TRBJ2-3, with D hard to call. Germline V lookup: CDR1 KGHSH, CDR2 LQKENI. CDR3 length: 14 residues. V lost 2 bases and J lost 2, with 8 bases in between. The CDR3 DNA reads TGTGCCAGCTCACCAGCCCCCCCCACAGATACGCAGTATTTT. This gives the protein CASSPAPPTDTQYF.

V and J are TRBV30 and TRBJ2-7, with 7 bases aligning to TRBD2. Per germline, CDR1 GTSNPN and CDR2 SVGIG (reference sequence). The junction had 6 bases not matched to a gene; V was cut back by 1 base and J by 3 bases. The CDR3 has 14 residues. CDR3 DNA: TGTGCCTGGAGTGCGGGGCCGGGGGGCTACGAGCAGTACTTC. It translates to CAWSAGPGGYEQYF.

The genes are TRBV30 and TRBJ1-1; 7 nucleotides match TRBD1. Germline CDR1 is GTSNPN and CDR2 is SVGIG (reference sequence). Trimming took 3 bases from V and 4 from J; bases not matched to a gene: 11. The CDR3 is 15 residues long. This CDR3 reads CAWSPPGRGSTEAFF. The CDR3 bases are TGTGCCTGGAGCCCTCCCGGCAGGGGGTCCACTGAAGCTTTCTTT.

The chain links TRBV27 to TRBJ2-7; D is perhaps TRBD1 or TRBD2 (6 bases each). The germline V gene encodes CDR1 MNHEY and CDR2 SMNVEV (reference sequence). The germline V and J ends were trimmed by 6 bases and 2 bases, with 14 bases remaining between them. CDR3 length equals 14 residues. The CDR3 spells CASRQRGAPYEQYF. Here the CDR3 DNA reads TGTGCCAGCAGACAGAGGGGGGCCCCCTACGAGCAGTACTTC.

In DNA, the CDR3 is TGTGCCAGCAGCTTAGGGACTAGCGGGAGTTCCTACGAGCAGTACTTC. Protein sequence: CASSLGTSGSSYEQYF. The chain is built from TRBV7-9 and TRBJ2-7; 13 nucleotides line up with TRBD2. The CDR3 totals 16 residues. The germline V gene has CDR1 SEHNR and CDR2 FQNEAQ (reference sequence). Trimming at V came to 1 base and at J to 1 base, leaving 1 base not matched to a gene.

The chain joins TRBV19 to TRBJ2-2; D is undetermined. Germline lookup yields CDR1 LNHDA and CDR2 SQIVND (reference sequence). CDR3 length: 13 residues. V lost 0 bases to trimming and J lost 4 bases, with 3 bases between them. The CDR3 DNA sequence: TGTGCCAGTAGTATAGACCTCACCGGGGAGCTGTTTTTT. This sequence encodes CASSIDLTGELFF. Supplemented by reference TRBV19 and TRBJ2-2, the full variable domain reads DGGITQSPKYLFRKEGQNVTLSCEQNLNHDAMYWYRQDPGQGLRLIYYSQIVNDFQKGDIAEGYSVSREKKESFPLTVTSAQKNPTAFYLCASSIDLTGELFFGEGSRLTVL.

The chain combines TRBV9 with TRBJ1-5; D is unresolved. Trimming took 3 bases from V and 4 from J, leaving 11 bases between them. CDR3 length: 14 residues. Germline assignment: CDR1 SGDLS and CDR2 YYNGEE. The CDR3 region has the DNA TGTGCCAGCAGCGGGAACGGGATTAATCAGCCCCAGCATTTT. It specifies CASSGNGINQPQHF. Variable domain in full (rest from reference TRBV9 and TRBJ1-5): DSGVTQTPKHLITATGQRVTLRCSPRSGDLSVYWYQQSLDQGLQFLIQYYNGEERAKGNILERFSAQQFPDLHSELNLSSLELGDSALYFCASSGNGINQPQHFGDGTRLSIL.

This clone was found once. For the CDR3, the DNA is TGCGCCAGCAGCCCTGCCCCTGGCGACAATGAGCAGTTCTTC. Residues: CASSPAPGDNEQFF. The J gene is TRBJ2-1, the V gene TRBV5-1; D is uncertain. The CDR3 is 14 residues long. The germline CDR1 and CDR2 sequences are SGHRS and YFSETQ. With 4 bases removed from V and 5 bases from J, the gap between germline ends came to 13 bases.

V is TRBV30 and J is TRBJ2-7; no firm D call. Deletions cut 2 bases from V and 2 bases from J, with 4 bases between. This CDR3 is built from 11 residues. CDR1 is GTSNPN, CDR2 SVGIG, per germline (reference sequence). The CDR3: CAWSSTYEQYF. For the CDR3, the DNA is TGTGCCTGGAGTTCGACCTACGAGCAGTACTTC.

The CDR3 DNA follows: TGTGCCAGCAGCTCAACTGACAGGGGAAGAGGTGGCTACACCTTC. This encodes CASSSTDRGRGGYTF. This chain links TRBV7-9 with TRBJ1-2; TRBD1 agrees at 8 bases. Germline loops: CDR1 SEHNR, CDR2 FQNEAQ (reference sequence). This CDR3 contains 15 residues. The trim removed 4 bases at V and 7 bases at J, leaving 11 bases unmatched.

CDR3 residues: CASTAGGRNTEAFF. CDR3 in DNA: TGCGCCAGCACTGCGGGGGGCCGAAACACTGAAGCTTTCTTT. The chain uses TRBV10-1 and TRBJ1-1, with TRBD1 as a possible D gene (6 bases). V lost 7 bases, J lost 2 bases, and 14 bases lay in between. The CDR3 runs 14 residues. The germline V gene encodes CDR1 WNHNN and CDR2 SYGVQD (reference sequence).

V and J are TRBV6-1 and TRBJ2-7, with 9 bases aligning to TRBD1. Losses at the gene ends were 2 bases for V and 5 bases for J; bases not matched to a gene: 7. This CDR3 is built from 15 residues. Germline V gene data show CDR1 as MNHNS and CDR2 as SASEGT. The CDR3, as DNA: TGTGCCAGCAGTGAATTTGGACAGGGGTTTGACGAGCAGTACTTC. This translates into CASSEFGQGFDEQYF.

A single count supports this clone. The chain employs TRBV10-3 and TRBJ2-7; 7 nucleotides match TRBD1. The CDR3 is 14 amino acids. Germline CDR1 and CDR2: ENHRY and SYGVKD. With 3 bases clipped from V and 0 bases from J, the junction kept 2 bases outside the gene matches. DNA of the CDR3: TGTGCCATCAGTGACAGGGACAGCTCCTACGAGCAGTACTTC. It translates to CAISDRDSSYEQYF.

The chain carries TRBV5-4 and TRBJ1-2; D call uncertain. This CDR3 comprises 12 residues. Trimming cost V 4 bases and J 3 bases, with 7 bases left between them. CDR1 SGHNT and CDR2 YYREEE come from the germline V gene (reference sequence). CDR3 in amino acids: CASSANYYGYTF. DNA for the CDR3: TGTGCCAGCAGCGCCAACTACTATGGCTACACCTTC. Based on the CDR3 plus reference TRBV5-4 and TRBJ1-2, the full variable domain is ETGVTQSPTHLIKTRGQQVTLRCSSQSGHNTVSWYQQALGQGPQFIFQYYREEENGRGNFPPRFSGLQFPNYSSELNVNALELDDSALYLCASSANYYGYTFGSGTRLTVV.

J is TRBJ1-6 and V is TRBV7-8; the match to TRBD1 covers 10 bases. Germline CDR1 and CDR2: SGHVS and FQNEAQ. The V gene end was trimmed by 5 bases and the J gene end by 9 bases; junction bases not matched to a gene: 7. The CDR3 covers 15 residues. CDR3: CASSVGQGIGSPLHF. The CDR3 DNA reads TGTGCCAGCAGCGTGGGACAGGGGATCGGTTCACCCCTCCACTTT.

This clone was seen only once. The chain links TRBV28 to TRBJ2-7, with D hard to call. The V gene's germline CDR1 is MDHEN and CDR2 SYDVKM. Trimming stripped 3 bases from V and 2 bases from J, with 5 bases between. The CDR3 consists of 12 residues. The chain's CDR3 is CASSLRTYEQYF. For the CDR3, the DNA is TGTGCCAGCAGTTTGCGAACCTACGAGCAGTACTTC.